This TCR beta chain came from a study of shared clonotypes between healthy human individuals. Study observations and caveats: Clonotypes which were not shared had lower generation probabilities than clonotypes that all four donors shared. Roughly 5.3% of naive CD4 clonotypes were common to a handful of donors. It was expected that sequencing depth would affect clonotype sharing among donors.

This clone was detected only once. Its cognate antigen is unknown. The germline V gene encodes CDR1 SEHNR and CDR2 FQNEAQ (reference sequence). CDR3 length: 13 amino acids. Trimming shortened V by 0 bases and J by 6 bases, and 9 bases separated the two germline ends. When replicate PCRs were run on sorted subsets, they used around 0.2 ug DNA, some 29,000 T cell genomes. The protocol was immunoSEQ multiplex PCR, while the TCRdb copy is restricted to in-frame clones and leaves out a portion. The sample lists about 2.1 million clones, approximately 92% seen once, with about 1.7% in the top ten. Naive CD8 populations comprised CD45RO-negative cells positively selected for CCR7, excluding terminally differentiated effector memory CD45RA+ cells.

The sequence came from a man between 18 and 29 years old in good health. Some clones in this sample may be carry-over from other donors' samples. Sequences were obtained from naive CD8+ T cells from PBMCs. The rearrangement uses TRBV7-9 and TRBJ2-7, with D perhaps matching TRBD1 or TRBD2 (5 bases each). CDR3 sequence: CASSLAEGSEQYF. DNA of the CDR3: TGTGCCAGCAGCTTAGCTGAGGGGAGCGAGCAGTACTTC.